This entry features one T cell receptor (beta chain) sequence. It has no known antigen specificity. No much larger clone is present one base from it, and per-base qualities are unavailable. Starting from approximately 400 ng RNA, TCR libraries were constructed with the Immunoverse kit using molecular barcoded adaptors that cover the alpha/delta and beta/gamma chains. TCR library preparation used the same RNA that was used for transcriptome sequencing. An Illumina HiSeq 4000 with 2 x 150 cycles was used to sequence the TCR libraries. As for the authors' bioinformatics: With MiXCR, TCR reads were aligned to human V, D, J and C references and assembled into CDR3 clonotypes, with quality filtering and error correction included. The tcR package in R was used for analysis of clonotype counts and gene usage diversity. For inspection of raw mapping reads, RNA-seq reads were mapped by STAR aligner version 2.5.3a onto GRCh37 of the human genome. To test how sequencing depth affects detected clonotypes, IR-seq fastq files were randomly downsampled with Seqtk 1.3. TCRdb itself trimmed the public reads at Q25 with fastp, ran MiXCR and retained productive beta chains. Identical CDR3 protein sequences are pooled into one entry, listed with their most common genes and DNA. The V and J calls were not made by the authors but by TCRdb's processing. The sample table contains more than 100,000 distinct CDR3 sequences; only one count was recorded for roughly 13% of them. The ten top clones hold approximately 11% of the sample.

The entry originates in a study of read filtering for tumor transcriptome and immune sequencing (dated by TCRdb to 2018 to 2020). Study-level background: The cohort consisted of approximately 16 male and over twelve female patients, with a mean age of about 66 years and an age range of roughly 45 to 80. By revised international staging, fewer than ten patients were R-ISS I, about 15 were R-ISS II and about seven were R-ISS III. After DNase treatment, whole-transcriptome libraries were prepared with the TruSeq RNA Access Library Prep Kit. TCR-region mapped reads per sample ranged from about 4.05 to 10.27 million with IR-seq versus only roughly 75 to 1273 with RNA-seq. The study compared TCR repertoires from targeted immune repertoire sequencing and bulk whole-transcriptome sequencing run on the same bone marrow samples. One main goal was a read-filtering strategy for immune repertoire data, in particular deciding whether clonotypes backed by only one read should be removed. Study-wide findings and limitations: The correlation between IR-seq and RNA-seq shared clonotype proportions was increased by removal of single-read clonotypes. The sorted CD138-negative fraction was a mixed bone marrow immune population, not purified T cells. In IR-seq, 80% to 85% of clonotypes but approximately 3.8% of total reads were represented by single-read clonotypes, whereas in RNA-seq, approximately 73% of clonotypes and 40% to 55% of reads were represented by single-read clonotypes. Clonotypes were captured by IR-seq at much higher depth and more reliably than by RNA-seq, and smaller IR-seq throughput was sufficient for identification of most shared clonotypes.

Every patient had bone marrow sampled at the time of active disease. Ficoll-Hypaque density gradient centrifugation was used to isolate the bone marrow mononuclear cells. Myeloma plasma cells were removed and CD138-negative cells were collected by negative selection after labeling with CD138 magnetic microbeads on a MACS separator. Purity of the isolated cells was checked by flow cytometry on an Attune NxT using CD138 antibodies. Total RNA was extracted with TRIzol reagent and quantified with a NanoDrop spectrophotometer. Paired RNA-seq and IR-seq were performed on each patient's CD138-negative bone marrow sample. The CDR3 sequence holds 12 residues, the cysteine and phenylalanine included. Left in the record is the CDR3 DNA by itself, 36 bases read in frame from the first base. The germline V end is reduced by 7 bases and the J end by 6 bases; junction bases left unmatched: 5. The germline V gene provides CDR1 MDHEN and CDR2 SYDVKM.

The V and J segments used are TRBV28 and TRBJ1-1, with 7 middle bases fitting TRBD1. The receptor was derived from a donor aged 40 or older with multiple myeloma. Sequenced: a population of CD138-negative cells sorted from bone marrow. What this sample's cell subset or site label stands for: bone marrow mononuclear cells depleted of CD138+ plasma/myeloma cells by negative magnetic selection. The nucleotide sequence is given as TGTGCCAGCACTCAGGGGGTAGCTGAAGCTTTCTTT. This encodes CASTQGVAEAFF.